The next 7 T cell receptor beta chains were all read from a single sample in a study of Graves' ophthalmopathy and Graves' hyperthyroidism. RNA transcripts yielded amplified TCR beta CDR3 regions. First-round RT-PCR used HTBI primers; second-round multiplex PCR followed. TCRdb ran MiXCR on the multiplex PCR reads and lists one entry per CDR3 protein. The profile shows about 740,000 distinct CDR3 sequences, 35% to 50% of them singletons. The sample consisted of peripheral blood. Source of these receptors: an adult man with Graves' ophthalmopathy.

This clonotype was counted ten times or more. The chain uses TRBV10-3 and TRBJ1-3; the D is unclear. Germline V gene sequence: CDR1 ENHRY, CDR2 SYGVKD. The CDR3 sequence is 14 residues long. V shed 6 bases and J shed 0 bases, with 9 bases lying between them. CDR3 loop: CAISPTSSGNTIYF. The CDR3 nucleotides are TGTGCCATCAGCCCCACGAGCTCTGGAAACACCATATATTTT.

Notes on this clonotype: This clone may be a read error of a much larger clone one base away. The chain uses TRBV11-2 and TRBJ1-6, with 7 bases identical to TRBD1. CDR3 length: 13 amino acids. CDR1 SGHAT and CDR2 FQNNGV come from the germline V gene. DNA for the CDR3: TGTGTCAGCAGTAAGACAGGGAATTCACCCCTCCACTTT. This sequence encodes CVSSKTGNSPLHF.

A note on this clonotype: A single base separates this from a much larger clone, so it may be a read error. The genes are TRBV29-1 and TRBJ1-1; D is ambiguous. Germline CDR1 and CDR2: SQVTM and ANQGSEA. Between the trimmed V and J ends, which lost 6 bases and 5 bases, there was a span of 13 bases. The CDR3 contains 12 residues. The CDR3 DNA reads TGCAGCGTACCAGGATTGGGGACTGAAGCTTTCTTT. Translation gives CSVPGLGTEAFF.

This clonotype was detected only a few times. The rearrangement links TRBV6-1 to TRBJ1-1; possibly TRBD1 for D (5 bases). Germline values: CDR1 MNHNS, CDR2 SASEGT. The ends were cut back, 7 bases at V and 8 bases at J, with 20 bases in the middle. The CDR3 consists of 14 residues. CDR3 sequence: CASTDYGTLGEAFF. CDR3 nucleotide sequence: TGTGCCAGCACCGACTATGGGACCCTCGGGGAAGCTTTCTTT.

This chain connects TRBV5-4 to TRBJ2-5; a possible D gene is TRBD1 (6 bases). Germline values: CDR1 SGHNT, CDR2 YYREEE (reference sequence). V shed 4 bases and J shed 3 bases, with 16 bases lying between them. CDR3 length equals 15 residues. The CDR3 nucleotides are TGTGCCAGCAGCGATCGGACAGTGGGAGAAGAGACCCAGTACTTC. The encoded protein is CASSDRTVGEETQYF.

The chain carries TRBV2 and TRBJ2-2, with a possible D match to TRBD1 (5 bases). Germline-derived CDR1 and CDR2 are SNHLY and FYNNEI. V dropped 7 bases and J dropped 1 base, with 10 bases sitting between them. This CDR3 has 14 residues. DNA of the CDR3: TGTGCCAGCATTTCGGACATGAACACCGGGGAGCTGTTTTTT. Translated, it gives CASISDMNTGELFF.

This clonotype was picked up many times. CDR3 bases: TGTGCCACCAGCAGAGCCCGTGGGGCCAACGTCCTGACTTTC. Amino acids: CATSRARGANVLTF. The gene calls are TRBV15 and TRBJ2-6; D gene uncertain. V gave up 1 base and J gave up 3 bases, with 4 bases separating them. The germline V gene has CDR1 LNHNV and CDR2 YYDKDF (reference sequence). The CDR3 contains 14 residues.